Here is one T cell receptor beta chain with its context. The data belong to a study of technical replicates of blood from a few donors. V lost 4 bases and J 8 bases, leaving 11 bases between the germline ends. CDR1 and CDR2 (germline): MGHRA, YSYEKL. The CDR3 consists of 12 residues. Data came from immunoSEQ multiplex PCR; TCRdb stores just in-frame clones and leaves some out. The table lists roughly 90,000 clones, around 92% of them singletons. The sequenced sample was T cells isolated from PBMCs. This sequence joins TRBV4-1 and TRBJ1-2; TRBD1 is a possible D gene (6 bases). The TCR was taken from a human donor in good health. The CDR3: CASSLQGSGYTF. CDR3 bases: TGCGCCAGCAGCCTTCAGGGGTCGGGCTACACCTTC.